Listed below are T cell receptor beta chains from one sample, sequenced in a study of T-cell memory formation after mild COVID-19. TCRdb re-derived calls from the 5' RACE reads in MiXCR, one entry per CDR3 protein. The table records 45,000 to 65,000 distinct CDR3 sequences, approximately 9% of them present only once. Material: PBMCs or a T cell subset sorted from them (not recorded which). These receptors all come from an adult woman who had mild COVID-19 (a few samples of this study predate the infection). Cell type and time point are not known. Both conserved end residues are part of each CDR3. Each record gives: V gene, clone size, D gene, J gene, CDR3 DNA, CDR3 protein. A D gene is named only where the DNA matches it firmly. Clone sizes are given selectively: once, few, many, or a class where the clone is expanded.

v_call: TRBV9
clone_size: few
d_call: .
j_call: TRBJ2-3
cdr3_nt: TGTGCCAGCAGCGCGCCCAGGGGAGGCACAGATACGCAGTATTTT
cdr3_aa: CASSAPRGGTDTQYF

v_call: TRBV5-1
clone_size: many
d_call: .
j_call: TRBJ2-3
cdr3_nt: TGCGCCAGCAGCCACCTCGGGGGAAGCACAGATACGCAGTATTTT
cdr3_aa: CASSHLGGSTDTQYF

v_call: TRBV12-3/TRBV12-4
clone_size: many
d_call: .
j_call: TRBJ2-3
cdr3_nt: TGTGCCAGCAGTCCAGCGGGCCGCACAGATACGCAGTATTTT
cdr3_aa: CASSPAGRTDTQYF

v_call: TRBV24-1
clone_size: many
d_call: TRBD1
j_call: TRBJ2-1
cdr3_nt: TGTGCCACCAGTGATTATCAGGGGGCACCCTACAATGAGCAGTTCTTC
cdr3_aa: CATSDYQGAPYNEQFF

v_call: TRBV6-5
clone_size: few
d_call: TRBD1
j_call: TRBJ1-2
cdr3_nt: TGTGCCAGCAGCTATGACAGGGGGTCCTATGGCTACACCTTC
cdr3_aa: CASSYDRGSYGYTF

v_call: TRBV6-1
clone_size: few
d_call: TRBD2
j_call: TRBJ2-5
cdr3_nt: TGTGCCAGCAGTGAAGGGCTAGCGGGGTTAGAGACCCAGTACTTC
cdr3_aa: CASSEGLAGLETQYF

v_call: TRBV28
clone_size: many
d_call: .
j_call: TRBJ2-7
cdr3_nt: TGTGCCAGCAGTTTAAAACCTCCTCCATCCCCCTACGAGCAGTACTTC
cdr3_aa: CASSLKPPPSPYEQYF

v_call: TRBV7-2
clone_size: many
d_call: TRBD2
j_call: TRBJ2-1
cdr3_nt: TGTGCCAGCAGCCCGCCGGGACTAGCGGGATCCAATGAGCAGTTCTTC
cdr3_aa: CASSPPGLAGSNEQFF

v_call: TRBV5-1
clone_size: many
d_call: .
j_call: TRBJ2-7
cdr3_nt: TGCGCCAGCAGCTTGGGAGCGGGCCCTTACGAGCAGTACTTC
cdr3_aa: CASSLGAGPYEQYF

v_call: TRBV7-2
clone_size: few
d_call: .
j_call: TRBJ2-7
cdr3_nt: TGTGCCAGCAGCTGGGGGAATAGCTGGGACGAGCAGTACTTC
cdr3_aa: CASSWGNSWDEQYF

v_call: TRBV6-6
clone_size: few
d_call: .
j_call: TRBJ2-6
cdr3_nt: TGTGCCAGCAGTCCAACAGGGACTGGGGCCAACGTCCTGACTTTC
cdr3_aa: CASSPTGTGANVLTF

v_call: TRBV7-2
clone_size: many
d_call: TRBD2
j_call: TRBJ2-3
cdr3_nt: TGTGCCAGCAGCTTAACTAGCGGGAGTGGTGGGGATACGCAGTATTTT
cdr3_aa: CASSLTSGSGGDTQYF

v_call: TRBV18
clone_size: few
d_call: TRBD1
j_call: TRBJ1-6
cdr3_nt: TGTGCCAGCTCGCCCACAGGAGACAGGGGGTCACCCCTCCACTTT
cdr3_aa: CASSPTGDRGSPLHF

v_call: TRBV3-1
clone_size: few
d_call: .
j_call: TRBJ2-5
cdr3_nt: TGTGCCAGCAGCCGAACAGGGAGTCAAGAGACCCAGTACTTC
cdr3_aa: CASSRTGSQETQYF

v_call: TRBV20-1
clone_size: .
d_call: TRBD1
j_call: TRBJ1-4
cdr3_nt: TGCAGTGCTTCAACAGGGGTACGCGAAAAACTGTTTTTT
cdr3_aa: CSASTGVREKLFF

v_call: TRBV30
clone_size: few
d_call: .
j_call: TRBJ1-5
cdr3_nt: TGTGCCTGGGGGGAGGAGGGGTTAAGGCCCCAGCATTTT
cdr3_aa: CAWGEEGLRPQHF

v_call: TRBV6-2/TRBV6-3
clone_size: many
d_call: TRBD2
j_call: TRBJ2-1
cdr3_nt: TGTGCCAGCAGTGGACTAGGAGCGCCCAGCGAGCAGTTCTTC
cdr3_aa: CASSGLGAPSEQFF

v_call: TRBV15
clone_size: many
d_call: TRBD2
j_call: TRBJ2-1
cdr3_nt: TGTGCCACCAGCAGAGATTTCCTAGCGGGAGCTCGCAATGAGCAGTTCTTC
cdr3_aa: CATSRDFLAGARNEQFF

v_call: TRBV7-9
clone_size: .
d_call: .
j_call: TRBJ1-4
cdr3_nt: TGTGCCAGCAGCTTAGGCCCCGGGGCTGCAACTAATGAAAAACTGTTTTTT
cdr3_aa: CASSLGPGAATNEKLFF

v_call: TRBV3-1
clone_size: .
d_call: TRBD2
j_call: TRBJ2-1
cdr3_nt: TGTGCCAGCAGCCAAGGACTAGCGCCGAACTCCTACAATGAGCAGTTCTTC
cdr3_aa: CASSQGLAPNSYNEQFF

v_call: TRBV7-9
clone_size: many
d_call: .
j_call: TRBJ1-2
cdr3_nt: TGTGCCAGCAGCTTACAGGAGCCTATAATTGGCTACACCTTC
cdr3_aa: CASSLQEPIIGYTF

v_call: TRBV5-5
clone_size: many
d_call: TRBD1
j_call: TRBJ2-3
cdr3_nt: TGTGCCAGCAGCCGCCGGACAGGACGGACAGATACGCAGTATTTT
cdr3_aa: CASSRRTGRTDTQYF

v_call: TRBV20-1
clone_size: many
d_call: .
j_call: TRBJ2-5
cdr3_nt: TGCAGTGCCATCCCCGGGGACACCCCAGAGACCCAGTACTTC
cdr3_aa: CSAIPGDTPETQYF

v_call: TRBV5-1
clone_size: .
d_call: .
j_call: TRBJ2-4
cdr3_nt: TGCGCCAGCAGCTTGTTACAGGGACAAAACATTCAGTACTTC
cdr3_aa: CASSLLQGQNIQYF

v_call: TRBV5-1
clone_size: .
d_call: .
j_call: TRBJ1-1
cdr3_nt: TGCGCCAGCAGCTCCGGGCCGGAAACCTGGGCTGAAGCTTTCTTT
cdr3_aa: CASSSGPETWAEAFF

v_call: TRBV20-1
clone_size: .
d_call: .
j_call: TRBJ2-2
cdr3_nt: TGCAGTGCTAGAGCTCCTAGCAGATCGACCGGGGAGCTGTTTTTT
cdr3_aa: CSARAPSRSTGELFF

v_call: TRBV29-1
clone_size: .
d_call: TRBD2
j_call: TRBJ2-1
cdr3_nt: TGCAGCGTTCATTCCCCGGGACTAGCGGGACGAAATGAGCAGTTCTTC
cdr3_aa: CSVHSPGLAGRNEQFF

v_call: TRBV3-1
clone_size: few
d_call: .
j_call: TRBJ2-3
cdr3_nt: TGTGCCAGCAGCCAGCGCATATTATCTAGCACAGATACGCAGTATTTT
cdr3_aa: CASSQRILSSTDTQYF

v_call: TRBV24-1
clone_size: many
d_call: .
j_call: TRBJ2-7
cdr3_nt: TGTGCCACCGCAACCGGAGCGACTGCACCCTGGTCCGAGCAGTACTTC
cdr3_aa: CATATGATAPWSEQYF

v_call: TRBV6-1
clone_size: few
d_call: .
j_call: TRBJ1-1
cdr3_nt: TGTGCCAGCAGCAGATTGACAGGGAACACTGAAGCTTTCTTT
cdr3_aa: CASSRLTGNTEAFF

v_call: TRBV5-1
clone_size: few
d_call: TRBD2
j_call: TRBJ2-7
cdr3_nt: TGCGCCAGCAGCTTGGGTTTGGCGGGGGGAACGTACGAGCAGTACTTC
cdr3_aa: CASSLGLAGGTYEQYF

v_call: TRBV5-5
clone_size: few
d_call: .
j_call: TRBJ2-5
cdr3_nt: TGTGCCAGCAGCCGCGGGACTGGAAAAGAGACCCAGTACTTC
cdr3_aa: CASSRGTGKETQYF

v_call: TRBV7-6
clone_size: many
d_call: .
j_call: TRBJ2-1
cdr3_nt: TGTGCCAGCAGCCCTAGGACGGGGAGAACCTACAATGAGCAGTTCTTC
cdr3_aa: CASSPRTGRTYNEQFF

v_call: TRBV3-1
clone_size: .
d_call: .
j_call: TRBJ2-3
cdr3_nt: TGTGCCAGCAGCCGAGGTTTCGCCACACTCACAGATACGCAGTATTTT
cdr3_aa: CASSRGFATLTDTQYF

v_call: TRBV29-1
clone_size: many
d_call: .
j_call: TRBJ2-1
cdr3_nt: TGCAGCGTTGATTTGCGCGGGGCCGGGAAGCAGTTCTTC
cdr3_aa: CSVDLRGAGKQFF

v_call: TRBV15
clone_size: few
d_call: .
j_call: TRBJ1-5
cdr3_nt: TGTGCCACCAGCAGAGGCTTGGGGGATGGAGGCAATCAGCCCCAGCATTTT
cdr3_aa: CATSRGLGDGGNQPQHF

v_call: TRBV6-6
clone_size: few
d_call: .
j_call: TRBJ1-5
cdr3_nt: TGTGCCAGCAGTTACTCGGACGCCAGCAATCAGCCCCAGCATTTT
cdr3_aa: CASSYSDASNQPQHF

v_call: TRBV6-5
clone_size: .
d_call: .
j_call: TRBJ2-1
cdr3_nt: TGTGCCAGCAGTTACGAGCGTTTGAATGAGCAGTTCTTC
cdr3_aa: CASSYERLNEQFF

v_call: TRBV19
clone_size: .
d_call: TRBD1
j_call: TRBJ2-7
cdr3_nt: TGTGCCAGTGGGACAGGAGCGTACGAGCAGTACTTC
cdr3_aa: CASGTGAYEQYF

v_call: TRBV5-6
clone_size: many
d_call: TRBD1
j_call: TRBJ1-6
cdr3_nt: TGTGCCAGCAGCCGCCGGGACAGGGAGCTTTCACCCCTCCACTTT
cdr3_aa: CASSRRDRELSPLHF

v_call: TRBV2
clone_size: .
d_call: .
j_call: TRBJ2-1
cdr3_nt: TGTGCCAGCAGTGAACTTCCAGGGATTACCTACAATGAGCAGTTCTTC
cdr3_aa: CASSELPGITYNEQFF

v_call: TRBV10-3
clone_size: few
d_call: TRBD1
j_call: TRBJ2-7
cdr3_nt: TGTGCCATCAGTGATTCCGGGACAGGGAACCGGGAGTACTTC
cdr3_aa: CAISDSGTGNREYF

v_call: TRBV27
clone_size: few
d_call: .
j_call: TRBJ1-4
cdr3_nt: TGTGCCAGCAGTCCACCGGGCCGTGAAAAACTGTTTTTT
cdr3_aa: CASSPPGREKLFF

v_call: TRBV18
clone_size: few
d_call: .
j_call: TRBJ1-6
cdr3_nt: TGTGCCAGCTCACCGAGGGATGGCAATTCACCCCTCCACTTT
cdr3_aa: CASSPRDGNSPLHF

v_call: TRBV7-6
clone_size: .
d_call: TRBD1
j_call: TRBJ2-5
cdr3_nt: TGTGCCAGCAGCTTAGTAGCCTCAGGGGGCTTTGTGGAGACCCAGTACTTC
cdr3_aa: CASSLVASGGFVETQYF

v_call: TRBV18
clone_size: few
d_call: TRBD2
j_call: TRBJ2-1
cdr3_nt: TGTGCCAGCTCACCGATGAGCGGGGATTACAATGAGCAGTTCTTC
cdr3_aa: CASSPMSGDYNEQFF

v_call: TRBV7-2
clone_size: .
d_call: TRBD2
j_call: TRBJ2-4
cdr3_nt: TGTGCCAGCAGCTCCCAGGTGGGAGGGAACATTCAGTACTTC
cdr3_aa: CASSSQVGGNIQYF

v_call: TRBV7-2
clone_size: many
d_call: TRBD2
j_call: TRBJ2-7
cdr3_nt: TGTGCCAGCAGCTCTCGCGGACTAGCGGGGATTTCCTACGAGCAGTACTTC
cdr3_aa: CASSSRGLAGISYEQYF

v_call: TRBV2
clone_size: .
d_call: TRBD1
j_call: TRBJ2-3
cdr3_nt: TGTGCCAGCATCCGGACAGGGCAGCAGGATACGCAGTATTTT
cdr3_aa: CASIRTGQQDTQYF

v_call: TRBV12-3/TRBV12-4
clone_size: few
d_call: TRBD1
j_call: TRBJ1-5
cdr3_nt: TGTGCCAGCAGTTTACAGGGGGGAGAGAACAATCAGCCCCAGCATTTT
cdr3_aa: CASSLQGGENNQPQHF

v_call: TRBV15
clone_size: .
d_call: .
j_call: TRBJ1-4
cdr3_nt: TGTGCCACCAGCAGAGCTGGCTTGGGCCGAGTTAATGAAAAACTGTTTTTT
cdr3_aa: CATSRAGLGRVNEKLFF

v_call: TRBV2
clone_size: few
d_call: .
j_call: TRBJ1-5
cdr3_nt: TGTGCCAGCAGTGAAGAGTCGGGCCACGCTAATCAGCCCCAGCATTTT
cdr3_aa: CASSEESGHANQPQHF

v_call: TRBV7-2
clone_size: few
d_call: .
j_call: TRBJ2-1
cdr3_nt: TGTGCCAGCAGCTTAGATCAGAGCTCCTACAATGAGCAGTTCTTC
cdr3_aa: CASSLDQSSYNEQFF